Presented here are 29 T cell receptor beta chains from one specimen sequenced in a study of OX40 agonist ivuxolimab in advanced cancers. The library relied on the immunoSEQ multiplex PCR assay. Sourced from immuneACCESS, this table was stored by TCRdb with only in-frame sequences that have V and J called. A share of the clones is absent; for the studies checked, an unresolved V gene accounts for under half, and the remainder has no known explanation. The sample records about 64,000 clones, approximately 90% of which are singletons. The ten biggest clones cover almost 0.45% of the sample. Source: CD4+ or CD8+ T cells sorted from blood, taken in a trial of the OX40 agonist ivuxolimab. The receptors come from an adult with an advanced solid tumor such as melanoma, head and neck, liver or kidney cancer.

The DNA of the CDR3 is TGTGCCAGCAGTAAGGTGGGGGCGCGGGCCGAGCAGTACTTC. Translating gives CASSKVGARAEQYF. The chain employs TRBV6-1 and TRBJ2-7, with D perhaps TRBD1 (6 bases). CDR1 MNHNS and CDR2 SASEGT come from the germline V gene. The CDR3 contains 14 residues. V was trimmed by 5 bases and J by 6 bases, leaving 17 bases between them.

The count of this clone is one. The CDR3 reads CAISHRETGQPQHF. The CDR3 nucleotides read TGTGCCATCAGTCACAGGGAGACAGGTCAGCCCCAGCATTTT. The V gene is TRBV10-3, the J gene TRBJ1-5; perhaps TRBD1 as D (6 bases). The ends were cut back, 5 bases at V and 6 bases at J, with 14 bases in the middle. Germline loops: CDR1 ENHRY, CDR2 SYGVKD. There are 14 residues in the CDR3.

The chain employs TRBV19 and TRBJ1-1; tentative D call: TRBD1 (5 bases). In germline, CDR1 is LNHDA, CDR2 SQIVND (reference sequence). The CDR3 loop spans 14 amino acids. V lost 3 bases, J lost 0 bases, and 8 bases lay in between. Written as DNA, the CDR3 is TGTGCCAGTAGTATTCAGGGAGTGAACACTGAAGCTTTCTTT. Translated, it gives CASSIQGVNTEAFF. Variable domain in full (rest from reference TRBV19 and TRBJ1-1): DGGITQSPKYLFRKEGQNVTLSCEQNLNHDAMYWYRQDPGQGLRLIYYSQIVNDFQKGDIAEGYSVSREKKESFPLTVTSAQKNPTAFYLCASSIQGVNTEAFFGQGTRLTVV.

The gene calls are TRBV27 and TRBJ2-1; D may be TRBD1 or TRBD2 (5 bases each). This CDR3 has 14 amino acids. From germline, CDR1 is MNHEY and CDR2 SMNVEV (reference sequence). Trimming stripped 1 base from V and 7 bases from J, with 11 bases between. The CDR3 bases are TGTGCCAGCAGTTTATTATCAGGGAGTAATGAGCAGTTCTTC. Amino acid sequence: CASSLLSGSNEQFF.

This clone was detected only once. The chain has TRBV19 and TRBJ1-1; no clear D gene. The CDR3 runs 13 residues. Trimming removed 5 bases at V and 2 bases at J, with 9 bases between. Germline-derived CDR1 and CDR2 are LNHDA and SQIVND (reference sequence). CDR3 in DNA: TGTGCCAGTAGTCAGGCAGATAACACTGAAGCTTTCTTT. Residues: CASSQADNTEAFF.

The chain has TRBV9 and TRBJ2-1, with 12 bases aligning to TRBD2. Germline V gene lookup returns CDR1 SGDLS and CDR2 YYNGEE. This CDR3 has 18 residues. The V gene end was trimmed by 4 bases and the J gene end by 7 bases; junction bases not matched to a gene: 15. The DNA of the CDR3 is TGTGCCAGCAGCCCCAGGAGCCTACTAGCGGGAGGTCGGAATGAGCAGTTCTTC. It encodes CASSPRSLLAGGRNEQFF.

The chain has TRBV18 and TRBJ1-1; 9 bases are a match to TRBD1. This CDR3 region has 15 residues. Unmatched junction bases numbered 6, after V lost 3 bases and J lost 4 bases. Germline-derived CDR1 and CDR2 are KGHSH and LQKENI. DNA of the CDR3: TGTGCCAGCTCACCTACAGGGGGCAGGGGCACTGAAGCTTTCTTT. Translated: CASSPTGGRGTEAFF. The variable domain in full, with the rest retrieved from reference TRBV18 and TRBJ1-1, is NAGVMQNPRHLVRRRGQEARLRCSPMKGHSHVYWYRQLPEEGLKFMVYLQKENIIDESGMPKERFSAEFPKEGPSILRIQQVVRGDSAAYFCASSPTGGRGTEAFFGQGTRLTVV.

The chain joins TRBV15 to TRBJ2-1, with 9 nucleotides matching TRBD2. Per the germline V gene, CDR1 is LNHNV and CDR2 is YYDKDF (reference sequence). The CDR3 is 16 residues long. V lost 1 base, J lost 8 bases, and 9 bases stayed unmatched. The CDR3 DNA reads TGTGCCACCAGCAGAGGAGCTAGCGGGAATAGCGATGAGCAGTTCTTC. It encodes CATSRGASGNSDEQFF.

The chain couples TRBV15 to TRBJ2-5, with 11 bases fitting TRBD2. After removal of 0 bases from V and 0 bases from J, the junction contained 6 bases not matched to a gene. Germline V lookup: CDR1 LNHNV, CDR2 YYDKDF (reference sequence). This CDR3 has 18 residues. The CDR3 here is CATSRELAGGYYQETQYF. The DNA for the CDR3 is TGTGCCACCAGCAGAGAGCTAGCGGGGGGATATTACCAAGAGACCCAGTACTTC.

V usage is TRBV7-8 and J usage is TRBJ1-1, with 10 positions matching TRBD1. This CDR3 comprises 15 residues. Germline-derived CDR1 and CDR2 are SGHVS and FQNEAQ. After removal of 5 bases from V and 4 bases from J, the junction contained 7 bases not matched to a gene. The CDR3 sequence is CASSTRQGALTEAFF. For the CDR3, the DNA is TGTGCCAGCAGCACGAGACAGGGGGCGCTCACTGAAGCTTTCTTT.

Here the CDR3 DNA reads TGTGCCAGCAGCCCGACTAGCTATACCTACAATGAGCAGTTCTTC. This translates into CASSPTSYTYNEQFF. The rearrangement joins TRBV5-4 to TRBJ2-1; 7 nucleotides align to TRBD2. The CDR3 loop spans 15 amino acids. V gave up 4 bases and J gave up 2 bases; unmatched junction bases: 6. Germline V gene sequence: CDR1 SGHNT, CDR2 YYREEE (reference sequence). Complete variable domain (other parts from reference TRBV5-4 and TRBJ2-1): ETGVTQSPTHLIKTRGQQVTLRCSSQSGHNTVSWYQQALGQGPQFIFQYYREEENGRGNFPPRFSGLQFPNYSSELNVNALELDDSALYLCASSPTSYTYNEQFFGPGTRLTVL.

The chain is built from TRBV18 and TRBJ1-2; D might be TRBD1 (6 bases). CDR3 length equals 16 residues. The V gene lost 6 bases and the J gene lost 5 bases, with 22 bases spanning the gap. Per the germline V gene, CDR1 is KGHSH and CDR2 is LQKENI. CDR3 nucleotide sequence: TGTGCCAGCTCTCCCGGACAGCTCCTATTTGGGTATGGCTACACCTTC. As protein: CASSPGQLLFGYGYTF.

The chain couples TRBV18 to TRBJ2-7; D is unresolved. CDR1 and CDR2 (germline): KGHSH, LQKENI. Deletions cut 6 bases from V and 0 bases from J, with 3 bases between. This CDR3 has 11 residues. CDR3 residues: CASSGSYEQYF. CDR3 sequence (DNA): TGTGCCAGCTCGGGCTCCTACGAGCAGTACTTC.

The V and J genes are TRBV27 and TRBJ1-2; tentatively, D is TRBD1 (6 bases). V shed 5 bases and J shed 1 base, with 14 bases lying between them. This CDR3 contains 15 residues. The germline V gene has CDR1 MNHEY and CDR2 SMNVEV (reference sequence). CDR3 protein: CASSPTRTDNYGYTF. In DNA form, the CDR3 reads TGTGCCAGCAGTCCGACGCGGACAGATAACTATGGCTACACCTTC.

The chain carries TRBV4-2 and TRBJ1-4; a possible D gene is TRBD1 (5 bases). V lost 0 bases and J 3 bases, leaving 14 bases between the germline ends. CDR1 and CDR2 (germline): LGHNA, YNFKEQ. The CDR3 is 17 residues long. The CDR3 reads CASSQDRDLAPNEKLFF. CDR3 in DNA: TGTGCCAGCAGCCAAGATAGGGACCTAGCCCCTAATGAAAAACTGTTTTTT.

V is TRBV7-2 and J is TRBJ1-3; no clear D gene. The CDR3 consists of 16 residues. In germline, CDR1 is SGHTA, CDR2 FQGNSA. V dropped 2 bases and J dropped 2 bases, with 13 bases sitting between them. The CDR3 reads CASSLSGVRPGNTIYF. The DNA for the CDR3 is TGTGCCAGCAGCTTATCTGGGGTCCGCCCTGGAAACACCATATATTTT.

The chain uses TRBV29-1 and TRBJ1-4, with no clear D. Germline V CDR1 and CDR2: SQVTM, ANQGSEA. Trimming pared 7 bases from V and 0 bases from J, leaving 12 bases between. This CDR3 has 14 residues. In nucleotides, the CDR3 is TGCAGCGCCCGAGGTAGTGCAACTAATGAAAAACTGTTTTTT. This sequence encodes CSARGSATNEKLFF.

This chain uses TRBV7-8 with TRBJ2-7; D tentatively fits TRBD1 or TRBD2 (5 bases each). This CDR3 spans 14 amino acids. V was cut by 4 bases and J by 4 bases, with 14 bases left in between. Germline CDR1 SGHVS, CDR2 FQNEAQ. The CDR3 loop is CASSSGPARYEQYF. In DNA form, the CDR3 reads TGTGCCAGCAGCTCGGGACCCGCGCGTTACGAGCAGTACTTC.

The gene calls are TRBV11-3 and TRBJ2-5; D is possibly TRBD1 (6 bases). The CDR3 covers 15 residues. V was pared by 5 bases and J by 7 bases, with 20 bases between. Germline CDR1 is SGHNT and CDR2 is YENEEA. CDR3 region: CASSIELRGSGTQYF. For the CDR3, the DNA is TGTGCCAGCAGCATCGAACTCAGGGGATCGGGGACCCAGTACTTC.

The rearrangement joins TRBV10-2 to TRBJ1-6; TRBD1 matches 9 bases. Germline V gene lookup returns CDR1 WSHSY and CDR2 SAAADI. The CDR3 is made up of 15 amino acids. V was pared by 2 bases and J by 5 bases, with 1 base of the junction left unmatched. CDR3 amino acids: CASSETGGDNSPLHF. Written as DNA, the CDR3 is TGCGCCAGCAGTGAGACAGGGGGCGATAATTCACCCCTCCACTTT.

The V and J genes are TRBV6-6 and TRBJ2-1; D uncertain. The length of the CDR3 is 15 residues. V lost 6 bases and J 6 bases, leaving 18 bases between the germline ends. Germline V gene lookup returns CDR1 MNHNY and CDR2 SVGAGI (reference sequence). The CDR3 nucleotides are TGTGCCAGCAGCTCCGGGCGGAGAACGGCCAATGAGCAGTTCTTC. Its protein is CASSSGRRTANEQFF.

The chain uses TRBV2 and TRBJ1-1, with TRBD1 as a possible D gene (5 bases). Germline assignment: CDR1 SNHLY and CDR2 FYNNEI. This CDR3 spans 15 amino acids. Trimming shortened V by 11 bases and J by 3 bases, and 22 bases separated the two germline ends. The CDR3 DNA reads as TGTGCCGGGCGAGTTGTAGGGGCTAAGGACACTGAAGCTTTCTTT. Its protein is CAGRVVGAKDTEAFF.

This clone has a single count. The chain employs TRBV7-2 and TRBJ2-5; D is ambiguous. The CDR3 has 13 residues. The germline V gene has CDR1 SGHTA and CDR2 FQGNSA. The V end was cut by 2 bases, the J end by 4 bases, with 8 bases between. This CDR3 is CASSLPPGETQYF. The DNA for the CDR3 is TGTGCCAGCAGCTTACCCCCTGGAGAGACCCAGTACTTC.

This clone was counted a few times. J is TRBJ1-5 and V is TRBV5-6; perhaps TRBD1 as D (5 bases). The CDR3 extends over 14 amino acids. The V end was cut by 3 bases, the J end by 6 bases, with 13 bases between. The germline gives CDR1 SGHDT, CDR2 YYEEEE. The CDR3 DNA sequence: TGTGCCAGCAGCTCCCAGGGACTTTTTCAGCCCCAGCATTTT. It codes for CASSSQGLFQPQHF. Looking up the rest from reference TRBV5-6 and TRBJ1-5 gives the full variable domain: DAGVTQSPTHLIKTRGQQVTLRCSPKSGHDTVSWYQQALGQGPQFIFQYYEEEERQRGNFPDRFSGHQFPNYSSELNVNALLLGDSALYLCASSSQGLFQPQHFGDGTRLSIL.

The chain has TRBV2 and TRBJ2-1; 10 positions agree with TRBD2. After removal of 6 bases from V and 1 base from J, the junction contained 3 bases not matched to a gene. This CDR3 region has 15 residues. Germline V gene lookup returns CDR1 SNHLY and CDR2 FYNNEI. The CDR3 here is CASRGLALSYNEQFF. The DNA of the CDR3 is TGTGCCAGCAGGGGACTAGCGTTGTCCTACAATGAGCAGTTCTTC.

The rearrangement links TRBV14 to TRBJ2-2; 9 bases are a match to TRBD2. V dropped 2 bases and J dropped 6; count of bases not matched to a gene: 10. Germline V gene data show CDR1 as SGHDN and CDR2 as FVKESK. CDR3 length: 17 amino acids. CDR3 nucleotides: TGTGCCAGCAGCCAATCCCGGACTAGCGTCGATTCCGGGGAGCTGTTTTTT. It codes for CASSQSRTSVDSGELFF. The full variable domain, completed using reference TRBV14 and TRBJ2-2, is EAGVTQFPSHSVIEKGQTVTLRCDPISGHDNLYWYRRVMGKEIKFLLHFVKESKQDESGMPNNRFLAERTGGTYSTLKVQPAELEDSGVYFCASSQSRTSVDSGELFFGEGSRLTVL.

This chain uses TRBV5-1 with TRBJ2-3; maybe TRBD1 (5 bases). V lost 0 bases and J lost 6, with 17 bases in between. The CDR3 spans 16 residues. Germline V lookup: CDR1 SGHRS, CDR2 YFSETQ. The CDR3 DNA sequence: TGCGCCAGCAGCTTGGGGTGGGGCGCAGAGGCCGATACGCAGTATTTT. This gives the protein CASSLGWGAEADTQYF.

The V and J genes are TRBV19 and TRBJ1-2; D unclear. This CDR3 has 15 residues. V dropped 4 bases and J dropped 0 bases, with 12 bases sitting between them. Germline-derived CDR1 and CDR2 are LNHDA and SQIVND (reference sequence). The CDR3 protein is CASSTRLAPNYGYTF. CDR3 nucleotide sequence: TGTGCCAGTAGTACTAGGTTGGCTCCTAACTATGGCTACACCTTC. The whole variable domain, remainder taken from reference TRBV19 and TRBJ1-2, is DGGITQSPKYLFRKEGQNVTLSCEQNLNHDAMYWYRQDPGQGLRLIYYSQIVNDFQKGDIAEGYSVSREKKESFPLTVTSAQKNPTAFYLCASSTRLAPNYGYTFGSGTRLTVV.

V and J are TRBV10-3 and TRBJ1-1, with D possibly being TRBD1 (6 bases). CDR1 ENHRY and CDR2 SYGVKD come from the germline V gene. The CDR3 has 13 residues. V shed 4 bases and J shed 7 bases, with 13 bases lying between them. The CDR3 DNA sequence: TGTGCCATCAGTGGGCGGGACAACGGTGAAGCTTTCTTT. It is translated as CAISGRDNGEAFF.